The 12 T cell receptor beta chains below were found in one sample sequenced in a study of early T cells in non-severe SARS-CoV-2 infection. Each CDR3 protein gets one entry after TCRdb re-called the 5' RACE reads with MiXCR. The sample lists 32,000 or so distinct CDR3 sequences; 9% were seen once. The specimen was whole blood. Receptors originate from an adult who was a healthcare worker with PCR-confirmed SARS-CoV-2 infection or an uninfected control (not recorded which).

Many counts were recorded for this clonotype. The J gene is TRBJ2-2, the V gene TRBV12-3 or TRBV12-4; the D is unclear. The CDR3 totals 14 residues. The ends were cut back, 5 bases at V and 3 bases at J, with 10 bases in the middle. The CDR3 reads CASSVLRDTGELFF. The DNA of the CDR3 is TGTGCCAGCAGTGTGCTACGGGACACCGGGGAGCTGTTTTTT.

This clonotype occurred many times. The J gene is TRBJ1-5, the V gene TRBV18, with unresolved D. The CDR3 length is 13 residues. Trimming took 5 bases from V and 2 from J, leaving 7 bases between them. CDR1 KGHSH and CDR2 LQKENI come from the germline V gene. The CDR3 here is CASSSAGNQPQHF. Written as DNA, the CDR3 is TGTGCCAGCTCATCTGCCGGCAATCAGCCCCAGCATTTT.

This clonotype has ten or more counts. The chain has TRBV7-6 and TRBJ1-5; 9 bases line up with TRBD1. Germline CDR1 reads SGHVS; CDR2 reads FNYEAQ. This CDR3 spans 16 amino acids. J lost 1 base, V lost 1 base, and 2 bases had no gene match. CDR3 sequence: CASSLEQGASNQPQHF. The CDR3 region has the DNA TGTGCCAGCAGCTTAGAACAGGGGGCAAGCAATCAGCCCCAGCATTTT.

This clonotype occurred a few times. The rearrangement uses TRBV10-3 and TRBJ2-7; no clear D. V was pared by 7 bases and J by 0 bases, with 7 bases between. CDR1 and CDR2 (germline): ENHRY, SYGVKD. CDR3 size: 12 residues. The CDR3 loop is CAITGNSYEQYF. The CDR3 DNA follows: TGTGCCATCACTGGGAACTCCTACGAGCAGTACTTC.

This clonotype has at least ten counts. The chain has TRBV7-9 and TRBJ2-1, with D perhaps TRBD2 (7 bases). Germline V CDR1 and CDR2: SEHNR, FQNEAQ (reference sequence). This CDR3 region has 22 residues. V shed 7 bases and J shed 3 bases, with 37 bases lying between them. The CDR3 coding sequence is TGTGCCAGCACCAAAGGGACCCAAGGAGGCCCGGTATGGGGGGGGCTCTACAATGAGCAGTTCTTC. It codes for CASTKGTQGGPVWGGLYNEQFF. Full variable domain (missing parts from reference TRBV7-9 and TRBJ2-1): DTGVSQNPRHKITKRGQNVTFRCDPISEHNRLYWYRQTLGQGPEFLTYFQNEAQLEKSRLLSDRFSAERPKGSFSTLEIQRTEQGDSAMYLCASTKGTQGGPVWGGLYNEQFFGPGTRLTVL.

In its sample, this clonotype was seen a few times. The gene calls are TRBV6-1 and TRBJ2-3; 10 bases fit TRBD2. CDR1 and CDR2 from the germline V gene are MNHNS and SASEGT. J lost 2 bases, V lost 4 bases, and 3 bases had no gene match. The CDR3 is 15 amino acids. CDR3 sequence reads: CASSGLAGVTDTQYF. For the CDR3, the DNA is TGTGCCAGCAGTGGGCTAGCGGGGGTCACAGATACGCAGTATTTT.

This clonotype has more than one count but fewer than ten. CDR3 in amino acids: CASRPTGITEAFF. As DNA, the CDR3 is TGTGCCAGCAGACCTACAGGGATCACTGAAGCTTTCTTT. The rearrangement links TRBV6-2 or TRBV6-3 to TRBJ1-1, with TRBD1 as a possible D gene (6 bases). This CDR3 contains 13 residues. V was trimmed by 6 bases and J by 4 bases, leaving 12 bases between them. From germline, CDR1 is MNHEY and CDR2 SVGEGT.

This clonotype was observed many times. The chain employs TRBV10-2 and TRBJ2-5; weak D call: TRBD1 (5 bases). The length of the CDR3 is 15 residues. V lost 5 bases and J lost 5, with 18 bases in between. CDR1 and CDR2 (germline): WSHSY, SAAADI. The chain's CDR3 is CASSPRGRIFETQYF. The CDR3 bases are TGCGCCAGCAGTCCAAGGGGTCGGATCTTCGAGACCCAGTACTTC.

The rearrangement uses TRBV25-1 and TRBJ1-6, with 8 bases that match TRBD1. This CDR3 has 15 residues. The trim removed 7 bases at V and 9 bases at J, leaving 11 bases unmatched. CDR1 and CDR2 from the germline V gene are MGHDK and SYGVNS. Here the CDR3 reads CASTVTGGTTSPLHF. The CDR3 bases are TGTGCCAGCACAGTAACAGGGGGTACTACTTCACCCCTCCACTTT.

The sample holds many counts of this clonotype. The rearrangement links TRBV29-1 to TRBJ1-4; 8 bases agree with TRBD1. In germline, CDR1 is SQVTM, CDR2 ANQGSEA. CDR3 length: 12 residues. Losses at the gene ends were 7 bases for V and 7 bases for J; bases not matched to a gene: 5. The CDR3 spells CSARQGFEKLFF. The CDR3 region has the DNA TGCAGCGCCCGACAGGGGTTTGAAAAACTGTTTTTT.

The V and J genes are TRBV4-1 and TRBJ2-3; unclear D gene. The CDR3 is 13 residues long. In germline, CDR1 is MGHRA, CDR2 YSYEKL. The V and J ends lost 5 bases and 4 bases respectively, with 10 bases between them. The DNA for the CDR3 is TGCGCCAGCAGCACAGAGTGGGCAGATACGCAGTATTTT. The encoded protein is CASSTEWADTQYF.

The chain combines TRBV30 with TRBJ1-1; tentatively, D is TRBD1 (5 bases). The ends were cut back, 6 bases at V and 3 bases at J, with 17 bases in the middle. This CDR3 contains 14 residues. Per the germline V gene, CDR1 is GTSNPN and CDR2 is SVGIG (reference sequence). Here the CDR3 reads CACPNNRGDTEAFF. CDR3 coding DNA: TGTGCCTGCCCCAATAACCGGGGGGACACTGAAGCTTTCTTT.